This record covers a single T cell receptor (beta chain). This clonotype was seen repeatedly, ten times or more. It lacks a known antigen. Base qualities are not recorded, but no much larger clone differs from it by a single base. TCRdb records Illumina NovaSeq 6000 as the sequencer. TCR cDNA was synthesized by 5'RACE template switching, through which a universal primer site and unique molecular identifiers were introduced. Priming of cDNA synthesis was performed from both the TCR alpha and TCR beta constant segments. Library amplification used two PCR steps, and the second PCR step added sample barcodes and sequencing adapters. Sequencing of the libraries was done on either Illumina HiSeq 2500 (2x100 bp) or NovaSeq (2x150 bp). Concerning the study's data processing: Reads were demultiplexed and collapsed into UMI consensus sequences with MIGEC, and V(D)J alignment was performed with MiXCR. Using edgeR on replicate PBMC samples, clonotypes were called vaccine-responding if FDR was below 0.01 and the log2 fold change was above 5 up to day 15. Each bulk clonotype received a CD4 or CD8 identity based on whether the sequenced CD4 or CD8 repertoire contained that clonotype at higher abundance. The raw public data were reprocessed by TCRdb itself: fastp quality trimming at Q25, MiXCR clonotype calling, in-frame beta chains only. Identical CDR3 protein sequences are pooled into one entry, listed with their most common genes and DNA. The V and J calls come from TCRdb's annotation, not from the publication. The sample table holds 200,000 to 300,000 distinct CDR3 sequences, of which roughly 4% were seen once. 15% to 20% of the sample rests with the top ten.

According to the study, the label for this sample's treatment or condition signals: live attenuated yellow fever vaccine strain. At each blood-draw timepoint, two biological replicates of bulk PBMCs were obtained. A standard Ficoll-Paque protocol was used to isolate PBMCs from peripheral blood. TriZol was used to extract RNA from bulk PBMCs, CD4 and CD8 fractions, and dextramer-positive and dextramer-negative fractions. The cysteine opens and the phenylalanine closes a CDR3 of 15 amino acids. Of the read, only the CDR3 DNA is kept; its 45 bases are in frame from base 1. Reading the germline V gene gives CDR1 MGHRA and CDR2 YSYEKL. From V the trimming removes 4 bases and from J it removes 7 bases, while the gene matches leave 10 bases of the junction unaccounted for. These data originate in a study of T cells after yellow fever vaccination (dated by TCRdb to about 2019). Broadly, across the study: The SMART-Seq v4 Ultra Low Input RNA kit was used to prepare libraries from fractions with low cell numbers. To follow T-cell clones before and after primary and booster YFV17D yellow fever vaccination, bulk TCR alpha and beta repertoires were sequenced over time. Two healthy male donors, one aged 18 to 30 and one aged 30 to 40 years, were included in the cohort. Blood was collected at multiple timepoints before and after primary and secondary immunization, and bulk PBMC replicates and cell subsets were isolated.

Summary of the overall study and its limitations: Computational filtering was needed because FACS-sorted repertoires could contain abundant contaminating clonotypes from the bulk population. Because the study included only a couple of donors, the extent to which the findings can be generalized is limited. The secondary T-cell response was weaker than the primary response but faster, peaking on day 5 instead of day 15. A small fraction of clonotypes showed up in both the CD4 and CD8 compartments, probably as a result of convergent recombination. Most clones expanded after primary vaccination were re-detected after the booster (96% of CD4 and roughly 87% of CD8), suggesting broad memory maintenance.

This chain joins TRBV4-1 to TRBJ2-4, and 7 junction bases match TRBD1. This receptor was obtained from a young man who received the YFV17D yellow fever vaccine. The specimen was PBMCs, collected 15 days after the yellow fever booster vaccination. Read as DNA, the sequence is TGCGCCAGCAGCCTCACAAGACAGGGAGTGAACATTCAGTACTTC. Its product reads: CASSLTRQGVNIQYF.